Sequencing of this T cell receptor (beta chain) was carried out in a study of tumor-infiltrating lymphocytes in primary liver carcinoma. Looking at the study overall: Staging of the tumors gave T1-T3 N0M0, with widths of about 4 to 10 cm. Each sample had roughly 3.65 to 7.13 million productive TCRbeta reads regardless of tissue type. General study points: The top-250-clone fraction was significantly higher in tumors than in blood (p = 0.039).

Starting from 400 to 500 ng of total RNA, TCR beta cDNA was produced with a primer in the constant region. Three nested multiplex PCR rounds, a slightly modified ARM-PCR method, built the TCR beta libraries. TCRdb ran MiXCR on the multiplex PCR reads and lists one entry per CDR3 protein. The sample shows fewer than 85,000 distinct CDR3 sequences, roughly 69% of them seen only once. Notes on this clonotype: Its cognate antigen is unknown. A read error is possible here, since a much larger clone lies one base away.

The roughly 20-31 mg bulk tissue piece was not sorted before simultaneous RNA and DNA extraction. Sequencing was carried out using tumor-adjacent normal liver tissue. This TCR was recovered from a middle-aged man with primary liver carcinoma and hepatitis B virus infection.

CDR3: CASSFSGAMQPQHF. The CDR3 nucleotides read TGTGCCAGCAGTTTCAGTGGGGCGATGCAGCCCCAGCATTTT. V usage is TRBV28 and J usage is TRBJ1-5, with a possible D match to TRBD1 (5 bases). The germline V gene encodes CDR1 MDHEN and CDR2 SYDVKM. CDR3 length: 14 amino acids. Trimming removed 3 bases from V and 7 bases from J, with 13 bases in between.